This TCR beta chain was recorded in a study of cytomegalovirus exposure and HLA in healthy donors. Study-level findings and limits: 164 TCR beta chains were listed as cytomegalovirus-associated. Reports credit the classifier with highly specific, highly sensitive diagnosis of cytomegalovirus status.

PCR used 60 Vbeta primers and 13 Jbeta primers. TCRdb's table, derived via immunoSEQ multiplex PCR, lists solely in-frame clones and lacks some. The profile covers under 200,000 clones, with about 13% appearing a single time and approximately 7.8% taken by the ten largest. This clone appeared once. Its antigen is unidentified. The sequence came from a man aged 50-60 years in good health and CMV-seropositive. The sample comprised PBMCs.

The CDR3: CASSLLGGAGNEQFF. The CDR3 region has the DNA TGCGCCAGCAGCTTATTGGGGGGGGCCGGGAATGAGCAGTTCTTC. V usage is TRBV5-1 and J usage is TRBJ2-1; a possible D gene is TRBD2 (7 bases). Germline lookup yields CDR1 SGHRS and CDR2 YFSETQ. V was clipped by 2 bases and J by 7 bases, with 16 bases between them. The CDR3 runs 15 residues.